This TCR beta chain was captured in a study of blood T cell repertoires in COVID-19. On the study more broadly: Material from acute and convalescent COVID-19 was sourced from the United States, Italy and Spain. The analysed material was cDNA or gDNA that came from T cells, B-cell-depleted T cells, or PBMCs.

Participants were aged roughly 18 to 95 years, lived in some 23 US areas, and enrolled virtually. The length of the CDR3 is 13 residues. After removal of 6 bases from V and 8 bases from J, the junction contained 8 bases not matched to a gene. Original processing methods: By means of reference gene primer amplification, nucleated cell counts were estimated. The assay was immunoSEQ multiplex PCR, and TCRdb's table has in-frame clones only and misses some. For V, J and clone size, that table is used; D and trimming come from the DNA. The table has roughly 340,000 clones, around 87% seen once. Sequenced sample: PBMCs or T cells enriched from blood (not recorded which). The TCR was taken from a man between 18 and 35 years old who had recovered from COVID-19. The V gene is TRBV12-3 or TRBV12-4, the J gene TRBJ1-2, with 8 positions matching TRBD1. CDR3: CASSPGQVGGYTF. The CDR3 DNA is TGTGCCAGCAGCCCGGGACAGGTTGGCGGCTACACCTTC.